This TCR beta chain was found in a study of T cell repertoires in cytomegalovirus infection. Study-wide background: Both recently identified HLA-C-restricted and well-studied HLA-B-restricted CMV epitopes were used in the study. CMV infection and matching HLA type were both indicated by public TCR beta signatures.

As regards this clonotype: The antigen remains unidentified.

CDR1 is SGHVT, CDR2 SQSDAQ, per germline. There are 16 residues in the CDR3. The germline V and J ends were trimmed by 1 base and 10 bases, with 22 bases remaining between them. TCRdb passed the reads through MiXCR, listing each CDR3 protein once. The sample has around 900,000 distinct CDR3 sequences, around a third seen once. Study-wide results and caveats: HLA-C-restricted CMV clonotypes gave the most frequent clonotype in two of eight donors.

This chain connects TRBV7-4 to TRBJ1-1; possibly TRBD1 for D (5 bases). The receptor was isolated from a human donor in good health (CMV status not recorded). Some clones in this sample may be carry-over from other donors' samples. Specimen: cultured CD8+ T cells from PBMCs, collected from culture after CMV antigen stimulation. CDR3: CASSLVGGDRPRSAFF. The CDR3 nucleotides are TGTGCCAGCAGCTTAGTGGGGGGGGACCGACCTAGATCAGCTTTCTTT. The entire variable domain, with the rest obtained from reference TRBV7-4 and TRBJ1-1, is as follows: GAGVSQSPRYKVAKRGRDVALRCDSISGHVTLYWYRQTLGQGSEVLTYSQSDAQRDKSGRPSGRFSAERPERSVSTLKIQRTEQGDSAVYLCASSLVGGDRPRSAFFGQGTRLTVV.